This T cell receptor beta chain was documented in a study of Graves' ophthalmopathy and Graves' hyperthyroidism. V lost 4 bases to trimming and J lost 6 bases, with 16 bases between them. The CDR3 has 15 residues. Germline-derived CDR1 and CDR2 are SGHTA and FQGNSA. Findings and limits, study-wide: Blood shared most expanded thyroid clonotypes above 0.001 frequency.

All donors with ophthalmopathy were recorded as having moderate-to-severe activity, CAS ≥3, NOSPECS ≥4 and a duration under 3 months. The TCR beta CDR3 regions underwent amplification from RNA transcripts. HTBI primers primed a first-round RT-PCR, and a second-round multiplex PCR followed. TCRdb passed the multiplex PCR reads through MiXCR, listing each CDR3 protein once. Here the sample spans under 350,000 distinct CDR3 sequences, 15% to 20% being singletons. This clonotype was picked up many times. Its antigen is currently unknown. Material for sequencing was peripheral blood. The gene calls are TRBV7-2 and TRBJ1-5; D gene uncertain. The clonotype originates from an adult man with Graves' ophthalmopathy. In DNA form, the CDR3 reads TGTGCCAGCAGCTGGAACCCCTTCTTGGGTCAGCCCCAGCATTTT. This codes for CASSWNPFLGQPQHF.